Listed here are 26 T cell receptor beta chains from one sample, sequenced in a study of tissue T cells after allogeneic stem cell transplantation (dated by TCRdb to the early 2020s). Libraries were built with the immunoSEQ multiplex PCR assay. TCRdb obtained this table from immuneACCESS and retained in-frame rearrangements with V and J assigned. These tables miss some clones; where compared with another copy, unresolved V genes account for less than half of the shortfall, and the remainder is unexplained. The sample includes 700 to 800 clones, with about 72% observed a single time. The ten largest clones capture around 7.6% of the sample. The sequenced sample consisted of gut tissue. The receptors here all came from a female BALB/c mouse in good health. Mice of this strain bear MHC haplotype H2-d.

With respect to this clone: Genes and germline are mouse. The observed sequence ends 1 residue before the CDR3 terminus, with the missing tail filled in from the germline J gene. The chain links TRBV5 to TRBJ2-5, with a possible D match to TRBD2 (7 bases). The CDR3 contains 14 residues. Between the trimmed V and J ends, which lost 2 bases and 2 bases, there was a span of 8 bases. The germline CDR1 and CDR2 sequences are LGHNA and YNLKQL (reference sequence). The CDR3 spells CASSQRGGQDTQYF. The CDR3 bases that were read are TGTGCCAGCAGCCAAAGGGGGGGCCAAGACACCCAGTAC.

With respect to this clone: Mouse names are used for the genes. The read terminates 1 residue ahead of where the CDR3 ends, so the germline J gene completes it. The chain couples TRBV2 to TRBJ2-3; a possible D gene is TRBD2 (6 bases). Germline CDR1 and CDR2: LGHNA and YSYQKL. The V end lost 5 bases, the J end lost 0 bases, and 9 bases lay between the germline ends. There are 14 residues in the CDR3. The CDR3 spells CASSGGKSAETLYF. The CDR3 bases that were read are TGTGCCAGCAGCGGGGGGAAGAGTGCAGAAACGCTGTAT.

Notes on this clone: Genes and germline are mouse. Read sequence stops 1 residue before the CDR3 end, and the germline J gene provides the missing end. The rearrangement joins TRBV20 to TRBJ2-2; perhaps D is TRBD1 or TRBD2 (5 bases each). The V and J ends lost 1 base and 3 bases respectively, with 9 bases between them. This CDR3 region has 14 residues. Germline V gives CDR1 GFQATS, CDR2 STVNSAI. CDR3 region: CGARVGADTGQLYF. The sequenced CDR3 bases are TGTGGTGCTAGGGTTGGGGCCGACACCGGGCAGCTCTAC.

This clone was seen more than once but under ten times. Gene names denote mouse genes. The CDR3 end is not reached by the read, which stops 1 residue before it; the germline J gene fills it in. This chain links TRBV19 with TRBJ1-3; no firm D call. The CDR3 runs 15 residues. The germline CDR1 and CDR2 sequences are FNHDT and SITEND (reference sequence). Trimming removed 4 bases at V and 0 bases at J, with 11 bases between. CDR3 sequence reads: CASSRSGSSGNTLYF. The covered CDR3 bases are TGTGCCAGCAGTCGATCCGGGAGTTCTGGAAATACGCTCTAT.

A few counts support this clone. Gene names are the mouse ones. The read halts 1 residue ahead of the CDR3 end, with the missing end drawn from the germline J gene. The chain couples TRBV1 to TRBJ1-4; TRBD1 aligns across 12 bases. The junction had 2 bases not matched to a gene; V was cut back by 4 bases and J by 5 bases. The CDR3 has 15 amino acids. Germline CDR1 and CDR2: NSQYPW and LRSPGD (reference sequence). CDR3 DNA (partial): TGCACCTGCAGTGAGGGACAGGGGGCAAACGAAAGATTATTT. Amino acids: CTCSEGQGANERLF. The full CDR3 protein is CTCSEGQGANERLFF.

A remark on this clone: Here the gene names and germline are mouse. Coverage ceases 1 residue before the CDR3 finishes, and the germline J gene fills in the end. V gene TRBV5 combines with J gene TRBJ2-5; D is perhaps TRBD2 (6 bases). This CDR3 region has 13 residues. Trimming cost V 2 bases and J 3 bases, with 6 bases left between them. Germline CDR1 reads LGHNA; CDR2 reads YNLKQL (reference sequence). Partial CDR3 DNA: TGTGCCAGCAGCCAACTGGGGCAAGACACCCAGTAC. Protein product: CASSQLGQDTQY. The CDR3 reads in full as CASSQLGQDTQYF.

As to this clone: The listed genes are named as in mouse. The read terminates 1 residue before the CDR3 end, so the remaining end is supplied by the germline J gene. J is TRBJ2-2 and V is TRBV2; 8 nucleotides align to TRBD1. The CDR3 spans 15 residues. From germline, CDR1 is LGHNA and CDR2 YSYQKL. V shed 6 bases and J 0 bases; nucleotides not matched to a gene: 3. CDR3 protein: CASREQGANTGQLYF. Incomplete CDR3 DNA: TGTGCCAGCAGGGAACAGGGGGCAAACACCGGGCAGCTCTAC.

This clone was seen a handful of times. The gene names given are mouse names. The read gets to within 1 residue of the CDR3 end, and the germline J gene fills in the rest. The V and J genes are TRBV4 and TRBJ2-7; 14 nucleotides agree with TRBD2. V lost 3 bases, J lost 6 bases, and 4 bases stayed unmatched. The V gene's germline CDR1 is LGHDT and CDR2 YNNKQL (reference sequence). CDR3 size: 15 residues. The sequenced CDR3 bases are TGTGCCAGCAGCTATCCGGGACTGGGGGGGCGTGAACAGTAC. Protein product: CASSYPGLGGREQY. The whole CDR3 sequence reads CASSYPGLGGREQYF.

As concerns this clone: Gene and germline names: mouse. The CDR3 end lies 1 residue beyond the end of the read and is filled in from the germline J gene. The chain recombines TRBV13-2 with TRBJ1-5, with TRBD1 matching over 9 bases. V trimming: 0 bases; J trimming: 7 bases; junction bases outside the gene matches: 5. Per the germline V gene, CDR1 is NNHNN and CDR2 is SYGAGS (reference sequence). This CDR3 is 15 amino acids long. The sequenced part of the CDR3 DNA is TGTGCCAGCGGTGATGCTACCGGACAGGGGCAGGCTCCGCTT. Protein: CASGDATGQGQAPL. The whole CDR3 region reads CASGDATGQGQAPLF.

Comment on this clone: Mouse germline and gene names are used. The missing CDR3 end, 1 residue past where the read stops, is filled in from the germline J gene. The chain employs TRBV3 and TRBJ2-7, with 8 bases fitting TRBD2. The CDR3 has 13 residues. The trim removed 2 bases at V and 3 bases at J, leaving 0 bases unmatched. Germline-derived CDR1 and CDR2 are SNHLY and FYNGKV (reference sequence). CDR3 DNA, as far as it was read: TGTGCCAGCAGCTTACTGGGGGGCTATGAACAGTAC. Encoded protein: CASSLLGGYEQY. The whole CDR3 sequence is CASSLLGGYEQYF.

This clone is a singleton in its sample. Genes here carry mouse names. The read stops 1 residue short of the end of the CDR3; the missing end is completed from the germline J gene. The chain couples TRBV31 to TRBJ1-6; D perhaps matches TRBD1 (5 bases). TRBJ1-6 is placed among ORFs of uncertain function. CDR1 is GKSSPN and CDR2 is SITVG in the germline V gene. The V and J ends lost 0 bases and 6 bases respectively, with 9 bases between them. The CDR3 is 14 residues long. This chain's CDR3 is CAWSLGVGNSPLYF. CDR3 DNA, as far as it was read: TGTGCCTGGAGTCTGGGGGTCGGTAATTCGCCCCTCTAC.

A note on this clone: Gene names follow the mouse nomenclature. From the germline J gene comes the end of the CDR3, since the read stops 1 residue before it. The genes are TRBV13-1 and TRBJ2-4; 10 bases align to TRBD2. Germline V lookup: CDR1 NSHNY, CDR2 SYGAGN. With V trimmed by 5 bases and J by 6 bases, 3 bases remained unmatched. This CDR3 is built from 13 residues. The CDR3 bases that were read are TGTGCCAGCAGAGACTGGGGGGAGAACACCTTGTAC. Translation: CASRDWGENTLY. The whole CDR3 sequence is CASRDWGENTLYF.

About this clone: Gene names and germline match the mouse. The sequenced fragment ends 1 residue before the CDR3 boundary, so the rest is inferred from the germline J gene. The V gene is TRBV14, the J gene TRBJ1-1; D unclear. Looked up from germline, CDR1 is SGHDT and CDR2 is FRDEAV. Trimming took off 2 bases at V and 1 base at J, with 3 bases between the two ends. The length of the CDR3 is 12 residues. The CDR3 sequence: CASSLQNTEVFF. CDR3 DNA (partial): TGTGCCAGCAGTTTACAAAACACAGAAGTCTTC.

Comments on this clone: Mouse gene names apply. Read coverage stops 1 residue before the CDR3 terminus; the germline J gene supplies the remainder. The chain recombines TRBV19 with TRBJ2-3; D remains unclear. The CDR3 has 12 amino acids. The V and J ends lost 6 bases and 1 base respectively, with 6 bases between them. CDR1 is FNHDT and CDR2 is SITEND in the germline V gene (reference sequence). The covered CDR3 bases are TGTGCCAGCAAATCAGGTGCAGAAACGCTGTAT. Its protein is CASKSGAETLY. The whole CDR3 region reads CASKSGAETLYF.

A note on this clone: The germline and genes are mouse ones. From the germline J gene comes the end of the CDR3, since the read stops 1 residue before it. This chain links TRBV15 with TRBJ1-1; D gene uncertain. The CDR3 covers 15 residues. V was clipped by 3 bases and J by 1 base, with 12 bases between them. Germline CDR1 SGHND, CDR2 FRSKSL. CDR3 loop: CASSLEGGGNTEVFF. The CDR3 bases that were read are TGTGCCAGCAGTTTGGAGGGAGGAGGAAACACAGAAGTCTTC.

As to this clone: The gene names here belong to mouse. The read finishes 1 residue shy of the CDR3 end, and the germline J gene is used to complete it. The rearrangement uses TRBV31 and TRBJ2-5, with D hard to call. The CDR3 length is 10 residues. Deletions cut 3 bases from V and 3 bases from J, with 1 base between. Per the germline V gene, CDR1 is GKSSPN and CDR2 is SITVG. The CDR3 loop is CAWRQDTQYF. CDR3 DNA (partial): TGTGCCTGGAGGCAAGACACCCAGTAC.

A word on this clone: The genes and germline here are from mouse. The sequenced fragment ends 1 residue before the CDR3 boundary, so the rest is inferred from the germline J gene. This chain links TRBV13-2 with TRBJ1-4; weak D call: TRBD1 (6 bases). Germline V gene sequence: CDR1 NNHNN, CDR2 SYGAGS (reference sequence). V was pared by 3 bases and J by 0 bases, with 9 bases between. CDR3 size: 15 residues. The CDR3 loop is CASGGTAISNERLFF. Partial CDR3 DNA: TGTGCCAGCGGTGGGACAGCAATTTCCAACGAAAGATTATTT.

Concerning this clone: The genes and germline here are from mouse. Sequencing ends 1 residue short of the CDR3 end; the germline J gene provides the rest. The gene calls are TRBV31 and TRBJ1-1; D may be TRBD1 (6 bases). Trimming removed 1 base from V and 1 base from J, with 10 bases in between. Germline V gives CDR1 GKSSPN, CDR2 SITVG. The CDR3 is 14 amino acids. Partial CDR3 DNA: TGTGCCTGGAGTCCAGGGACAAAAAACACAGAAGTCTTC. This sequence encodes CAWSPGTKNTEVF. Given in full, the CDR3 is CAWSPGTKNTEVFF.

This clone appeared a single time. Germline and genes here are mouse. The read gets to within 1 residue of the CDR3 end, and the germline J gene fills in the rest. The chain uses TRBV31 and TRBJ2-7; TRBD2 matches 10 bases. V was pared by 1 base and J by 0 bases, with 6 bases of the junction left unmatched. Germline-derived CDR1 and CDR2 are GKSSPN and SITVG. CDR3 size: 16 residues. CDR3 DNA (partial): TGTGCCTGGAGTCCCCCTCGACTGGGGGGCTCCTATGAACAGTAC. The encoded protein is CAWSPPRLGGSYEQY. The full CDR3 protein reads CAWSPPRLGGSYEQYF.

This clone has a handful of counts. The germline and genes are mouse ones. This chain's CDR3 is CASRTDNQAPLF. CDR3 bases read: TGTGCCAGCAGGACAGACAACCAGGCTCCGCTT. The chain combines TRBV19 with TRBJ1-5; TRBD1 might be the D (5 bases). The CDR3 end falls 1 residue outside the read, so it is completed with the germline J gene. Germline V gives CDR1 FNHDT, CDR2 SITEND (reference sequence). Trimming pared 5 bases from V and 2 bases from J, leaving 5 bases between. CDR3 length: 12 amino acids.

For this clone: Gene labels here are mouse ones. The read ends 1 residue early relative to the CDR3; the germline J gene fills the gap. The chain recombines TRBV2 with TRBJ1-1, with D uncertain. V was trimmed by 0 bases and J by 1 base, leaving 6 bases between them. Germline loops: CDR1 LGHNA, CDR2 YSYQKL. The CDR3 extends over 14 amino acids. The CDR3 loop reads CASSQELQNTEVFF. Incomplete CDR3 DNA: TGTGCCAGCAGCCAAGAGTTACAAAACACAGAAGTCTTC.

For this clone: Germline and genes: mouse. The CDR3 end falls 1 residue outside the read, so it is completed with the germline J gene. V gene TRBV13-1 combines with J gene TRBJ1-1; a weak D match, TRBD1 (6 bases). The CDR3 length is 15 residues. The V and J ends lost 0 bases and 0 bases respectively, with 9 bases between them. Germline V CDR1 and CDR2: NSHNY, SYGAGN. The sequenced part of the CDR3 DNA is TGTGCCAGCAGTGATGGTGGGACAACAAACACAGAAGTCTTC. This translates into CASSDGGTTNTEVF. The full CDR3 is CASSDGGTTNTEVFF.

Worth noting for this clone: These gene names are mouse names. The observed sequence ends 1 residue before the CDR3 terminus, with the missing tail filled in from the germline J gene. V and J are TRBV4 and TRBJ2-7; a possible D gene is TRBD2 (6 bases). Per the germline V gene, CDR1 is LGHDT and CDR2 is YNNKQL (reference sequence). V lost 4 bases and J lost 4, with 11 bases in between. CDR3 size: 13 residues. Here the CDR3 reads CASSSAGVYEQYF. The DNA read from the CDR3 is TGTGCCAGCAGCTCGGCTGGGGTTTATGAACAGTAC.

On this clone itself: Mouse names are used for the genes. The read terminates 1 residue ahead of where the CDR3 ends, so the germline J gene completes it. The rearrangement links TRBV20 to TRBJ2-5; 9 bases map to TRBD1. The V and J ends lost 4 bases and 2 bases, in that order; junction bases with no gene match: 4. CDR3 length: 14 amino acids. Germline assignment: CDR1 GFQATS and CDR2 STVNSAI. The CDR3 loop reads CGAITGGCQDTQYF. The covered CDR3 bases are TGTGGTGCTATAACAGGGGGCTGCCAAGACACCCAGTAC.

As regards this clone: The genes are named according to mouse. Partial CDR3 DNA: TGCACCTGCAGGACAGACTATGAACAGTAC. Its translation is CTCRTDYEQY. The full-length CDR3 reads as CTCRTDYEQYF. The J gene is TRBJ2-7, the V gene TRBV1, with TRBD1 as a possible D gene (5 bases). The read falls 1 residue short of the CDR3 end, and the missing part is taken from the germline J gene. This CDR3 comprises 11 residues. Germline loops: CDR1 NSQYPW, CDR2 LRSPGD (reference sequence). Between the trimmed V and J ends, which lost 6 bases and 3 bases, there was a span of 6 bases.

About this clone itself: The gene names given are mouse names. Sequencing ends 1 residue short of the CDR3 end; the germline J gene provides the rest. This sequence joins TRBV2 and TRBJ1-6; unclear D gene. TRBJ1-6 is an ORF, with its function uncertain. The CDR3 totals 15 residues. With 0 bases removed from V and 0 bases from J, the gap between germline ends came to 3 bases. The germline gives CDR1 LGHNA, CDR2 YSYQKL. CDR3 region: CASSQDSSYNSPLYF. The part of the CDR3 DNA that was read is TGTGCCAGCAGCCAAGATAGTTCCTATAATTCGCCCCTCTAC.